The TCR beta chain described here comes from a study of cytomegalovirus exposure and HLA in healthy donors. Findings of the study overall: There were reportedly fewer N-insertions in an Asian-associated ancestry cluster than the approximately 640-donor mean, in a later analysis.

The V gene's germline CDR1 is SGHVS and CDR2 FQNEAQ. The V gene lost 1 base and the J gene lost 4 bases, with 8 bases spanning the gap. The CDR3 consists of 13 residues. A multiplex PCR was run with 60 Vbeta primers and 13 Jbeta primers. Some clones are missing from TCRdb's copy, which holds only in-frame ones; the method was immunoSEQ multiplex PCR. The table lists around 130,000 clones, roughly 70% of them singletons. In regard to this clone: No antigen is known for it.

The TCR comes from a woman aged 40 to 50 in good health and CMV-seropositive. Sequences were obtained from PBMCs. The V call is TRBV7-8, the J call TRBJ2-7; D is unclear. The CDR3 nucleotides read TGTGCCAGCAGCTTAGACACCCTTTACGAGCAGTACTTC. Encoded protein: CASSLDTLYEQYF.